Listed here are 13 T cell receptor beta chains from one sample, sequenced in a study of blood T cell repertoires in COVID-19. Here immunoSEQ multiplex PCR was the method, and the copy in TCRdb shows in-frame clones only, minus some. Of 210,000 or so clones in the sample, 84% are singletons; the top ten hold 15% to 20%. Material for sequencing was peripheral blood. The source is a woman aged 80 or older with active or convalescent COVID-19.

A few counts support this clone. This CDR3 reads CASSPGELALVEQYF. CDR3 in DNA: TGTGCCAGCAGCCCCGGGGAACTAGCCCTAGTGGAGCAGTACTTC. V is TRBV7-3 and J is TRBJ2-7, with D perhaps matching TRBD2 (6 bases). V was cut by 5 bases and J by 7 bases, with 21 bases left in between. The germline CDR1 and CDR2 sequences are SGHTA and FQGTGA. CDR3 length equals 15 residues.

This clone came up many times. The genes are TRBV5-1 and TRBJ1-6; D is uncertain. This CDR3 has 13 residues. Germline CDR1 SGHRS, CDR2 YFSETQ. V was clipped by 1 base and J by 8 bases, with 7 bases between them. CDR3 in amino acids: CASSLKSDSPLHF. CDR3 sequence (DNA): TGCGCCAGCAGCTTGAAGTCGGATTCACCCCTCCACTTT.

The V and J genes are TRBV25-1 and TRBJ1-3; D may be TRBD1 (5 bases). This CDR3 contains 12 residues. CDR1 is MGHDK, CDR2 SYGVNS, per germline. V was clipped by 5 bases and J by 8 bases, with 10 bases between them. The CDR3 spells CASSRQGDTIYF. Here the CDR3 DNA reads TGTGCCAGCAGTCGCCAGGGCGACACCATATATTTT.

The genes are TRBV7-9 and TRBJ2-6; the D gene is possibly TRBD1 (6 bases). CDR1 is SEHNR, CDR2 FQNEAQ, per germline (reference sequence). This CDR3 contains 15 residues. Trimming removed 5 bases at V and 2 bases at J, with 10 bases between. In DNA, the CDR3 is TGTGCCAGCAGCCCAGGGACACCTGGGGCCAACGTCCTGACTTTC. Protein sequence: CASSPGTPGANVLTF.

The chain joins TRBV6-5 to TRBJ2-7; D is possibly TRBD2 (6 bases). V was clipped by 3 bases and J by 6 bases, with 21 bases between them. Germline loops: CDR1 MNHEY, CDR2 SVGAGI. There are 16 residues in the CDR3. In nucleotides, the CDR3 is TGTGCCAGCAGTTATTTCGGGAGTAACACACGACCCGAGCAGTACTTC. This codes for CASSYFGSNTRPEQYF.

The chain combines TRBV11-3 with TRBJ2-3; 9 bases align to TRBD2. Germline lookup yields CDR1 SGHNT and CDR2 YENEEA. J was trimmed by 4 bases and V by 2 bases; bases with no gene match: 10. The CDR3 loop spans 17 amino acids. The DNA for the CDR3 is TGTGCCAGCAGCTTACCAAAGGGCGGGGGGGTCGCAGATACGCAGTATTTT. It codes for CASSLPKGGGVADTQYF.

This clone was recorded a few times. The chain links TRBV11-2 to TRBJ1-6, with a possible D match to TRBD1 (6 bases). This CDR3 comprises 14 residues. Germline assignment: CDR1 SGHAT and CDR2 FQNNGV. Trimming left V 1 base short and J 16 bases short, with 17 bases between. CDR3 residues: CASSLGQVGSKLHF. In DNA form, the CDR3 reads TGTGCCAGCAGCTTAGGACAGGTGGGGAGTAAGCTCCACTTT.

The V and J genes are TRBV19 and TRBJ2-7; D is possibly TRBD2 (6 bases). The CDR3 spans 15 residues. Trimming stripped 0 bases from V and 2 bases from J, with 11 bases between. CDR1 is LNHDA and CDR2 is SQIVND in the germline V gene (reference sequence). The DNA for the CDR3 is TGTGCCAGTAGTATAGATCCTCGGGGGACCTACGAGCAGTACTTC. Encoded protein: CASSIDPRGTYEQYF.

This clone was detected a few times. V and J are TRBV11-2 and TRBJ2-7; TRBD1 is a possible D gene (5 bases). CDR1 and CDR2 from the germline V gene are SGHAT and FQNNGV. The CDR3 runs 13 residues. V gave up 7 bases and J gave up 1 base, with 11 bases separating them. The CDR3 bases are TGTGCCAGCAACAACAGGCAATCCTACGAGCAGTACTTC. It yields the protein CASNNRQSYEQYF.

This sequence joins TRBV15 and TRBJ2-2, with 11 bases fitting TRBD2. The CDR3 consists of 17 residues. Germline V CDR1 and CDR2: LNHNV, YYDKDF (reference sequence). J was trimmed by 7 bases and V by 0 bases; bases with no gene match: 7. In nucleotides, the CDR3 is TGTGCCACCAGCAGAGACCTAGCGGGAGGCCCCCGCGGGGAGCTGTTTTTT. Translating gives CATSRDLAGGPRGELFF. Together with reference TRBV15 and TRBJ2-2, the CDR3 gives the full variable domain: DAMVIQNPRYQVTQFGKPVTLSCSQTLNHNVMYWYQQKSSQAPKLLFHYYDKDFNNEADTPDNFQSRRPNTSFCFLDIRSPGLGDTAMYLCATSRDLAGGPRGELFFGEGSRLTVL.

The rearrangement uses TRBV3-1 (or the pseudogene TRBV3-2) and TRBJ1-1; the D gene is possibly TRBD1 (5 bases). Germline-derived CDR1 and CDR2 are LGHDT and YNNKEL (reference sequence). The CDR3 loop spans 14 amino acids. V shed 2 bases and J shed 1 base, with 8 bases lying between them. The CDR3 nucleotides read TGTGCCAGCAGCCAATTAAGGGGGAACACTGAAGCTTTCTTT. This translates into CASSQLRGNTEAFF.

V usage is TRBV21-1 and J usage is TRBJ2-3; the table's TRBD2 call for D was not verified on the DNA. TRBV21-1 is noted as a pseudogene. CDR3 length equals 21 residues. The CDR3 loop reads CASSRGVNCPSVLYCTDTQYF. The CDR3 nucleotides are TGTGCCAGCAGCAGGGGGGTAAATTGTCCTAGCGTCTTATACTGCACAGATACGCAGTATTTT.

This chain links TRBV20-1 with TRBJ1-1, with D unclear. The CDR3 length is 13 residues. V was trimmed by 3 bases and J by 11 bases, leaving 19 bases between them. Looked up from germline, CDR1 is DFQATT and CDR2 is SNEGSKA (reference sequence). CDR3 sequence reads: CSASVEGTLSAFF. In DNA form, the CDR3 reads TGCAGTGCTAGTGTGGAGGGAACACTGAGTGCTTTCTTT.